These T cell receptor beta chains were read from a single sample in a study of blood T cell repertoires in COVID-19. Data came from immunoSEQ multiplex PCR; TCRdb stores just in-frame clones and leaves some out. The table includes about 170,000 clones, approximately 79% detected once. The sample was PBMCs or T cells enriched from blood (not recorded which). The origin of the receptors is a woman in her 70s in a cohort exposed to, infected with or recovered from COVID-19 (not recorded which). CDR3s include the opening cysteine and the closing phenylalanine or tryptophan. Each record gives: clone size, D gene, V gene, J gene, CDR3 length, CDR3 protein, CDR3 DNA. The D gene is left open where the match is weak. Clone size is given for some rows only: seen once, a few or many times, or a class if the clone is expanded.

clone_size: NA; d_call: TRBD1; v_call: TRBV6-6; j_call: TRBJ1-3; cdr3_length: 13; cdr3_aa: CASSPRGQDTIYF; cdr3_nt: TGTGCCAGCAGTCCGAGGGGGCAAGACACCATATATTTT
clone_size: few; d_call: NA; v_call: TRBV27; j_call: TRBJ1-2; cdr3_length: 14; cdr3_aa: CASSFSSGLSGYTF; cdr3_nt: TGTGCCAGCAGTTTTAGTTCGGGGTTAAGTGGCTACACCTTC
clone_size: NA; d_call: TRBD1; v_call: TRBV5-1; j_call: TRBJ1-1; cdr3_length: 13; cdr3_aa: CASSSTGATEAFF; cdr3_nt: TGCGCCAGCAGCTCTACAGGGGCCACTGAAGCTTTCTTT
clone_size: NA; d_call: TRBD2; v_call: TRBV28; j_call: TRBJ2-7; cdr3_length: 16; cdr3_aa: CASSPPLAGWFYEQYF; cdr3_nt: TGTGCCAGCAGTCCCCCCCTAGCGGGATGGTTCTACGAGCAGTACTTC
clone_size: NA; d_call: TRBD2; v_call: TRBV7-6; j_call: TRBJ2-3; cdr3_length: 16; cdr3_aa: CASSLDAAGATDTQYF; cdr3_nt: TGTGCCAGCAGCTTAGATGCGGCGGGAGCGACAGATACGCAGTATTTT
clone_size: NA; d_call: NA; v_call: TRBV11-2; j_call: TRBJ2-3; cdr3_length: 14; cdr3_aa: CASSFLGRTDTQYF; cdr3_nt: TGTGCCAGCAGCTTTCTGGGGCGCACAGATACGCAGTATTTT
clone_size: NA; d_call: TRBD2; v_call: TRBV7-6; j_call: TRBJ2-1; cdr3_length: 16; cdr3_aa: CASSSTSGTSVNEQFF; cdr3_nt: TGTGCCAGCAGCAGTACATCCGGGACTAGCGTCAATGAGCAGTTCTTC
clone_size: NA; d_call: NA; v_call: TRBV7-9; j_call: TRBJ1-2; cdr3_length: 15; cdr3_aa: CASSFGSGANYGYTF; cdr3_nt: TGTGCCAGCAGCTTCGGTTCAGGGGCCAACTATGGCTACACCTTC
clone_size: NA; d_call: TRBD2; v_call: TRBV5-1; j_call: TRBJ2-7; cdr3_length: 15; cdr3_aa: CASSSWTSGRYEQYF; cdr3_nt: TGCGCCAGCAGCTCATGGACTAGCGGGAGGTACGAGCAGTACTTC
clone_size: NA; d_call: NA; v_call: TRBV5-1; j_call: TRBJ1-4; cdr3_length: 14; cdr3_aa: CASSLGADSWVLFF; cdr3_nt: TGCGCCAGCAGCTTGGGTGCGGATAGTTGGGTGCTGTTTTTT
clone_size: NA; d_call: TRBD2; v_call: TRBV28; j_call: TRBJ2-2; cdr3_length: 15; cdr3_aa: CASSVGLAGGGELFF; cdr3_nt: TGTGCCAGCAGTGTGGGACTAGCGGGAGGCGGGGAGCTGTTTTTT
clone_size: NA; d_call: TRBD1; v_call: TRBV5-1; j_call: TRBJ2-2; cdr3_length: 14; cdr3_aa: CASRLRGTTGELFF; cdr3_nt: TGCGCCAGCAGGCTCAGGGGGACGACCGGGGAGCTGTTTTTT
clone_size: NA; d_call: NA; v_call: TRBV18; j_call: TRBJ2-7; cdr3_length: 14; cdr3_aa: CASSKGVEAYEQYF; cdr3_nt: TGTGCCAGCTCAAAGGGGGTCGAGGCCTACGAGCAGTACTTC
clone_size: NA; d_call: NA; v_call: TRBV19; j_call: TRBJ1-1; cdr3_length: 15; cdr3_aa: CASSTDPGRRTEAFF; cdr3_nt: TGTGCCAGTAGTACAGATCCAGGGCGGAGAACTGAAGCTTTCTTT
clone_size: NA; d_call: TRBD1; v_call: TRBV5-1; j_call: TRBJ2-5; cdr3_length: 20; cdr3_aa: CASRLIKVRDSGTGKETQYF; cdr3_nt: TGCGCCAGCAGATTGATCAAAGTCCGCGATTCCGGGACAGGGAAAGAGACCCAGTACTTC
clone_size: NA; d_call: NA; v_call: TRBV7-9; j_call: TRBJ2-7; cdr3_length: 13; cdr3_aa: CASSPKTAREQYF; cdr3_nt: TGTGCCAGCAGCCCAAAGACAGCAAGGGAGCAGTACTTC
clone_size: NA; d_call: TRBD2; v_call: TRBV28; j_call: TRBJ2-3; cdr3_length: 17; cdr3_aa: CASTLRAGVSFTDTQYF; cdr3_nt: TGTGCCAGCACCCTAAGGGCGGGAGTATCGTTCACAGATACGCAGTATTTT
clone_size: NA; d_call: NA; v_call: TRBV19; j_call: TRBJ1-5; cdr3_length: 13; cdr3_aa: CASTGRDNQPQHF; cdr3_nt: TGTGCCAGTACAGGCAGGGACAATCAGCCCCAGCATTTT
clone_size: once; d_call: TRBD2; v_call: TRBV28; j_call: TRBJ2-7; cdr3_length: 17; cdr3_aa: CASTPTSGRARSYEQYF; cdr3_nt: TGTGCCAGCACCCCGACTAGCGGCAGGGCCCGCTCCTACGAGCAGTACTTC
clone_size: NA; d_call: TRBD2; v_call: TRBV29-1; j_call: TRBJ2-5; cdr3_length: 12; cdr3_aa: CSVGGAGGTQYF; cdr3_nt: TGCAGCGTTGGAGGGGCGGGGGGGACCCAGTACTTC
clone_size: NA; d_call: TRBD1; v_call: TRBV4-1; j_call: TRBJ2-7; cdr3_length: 15; cdr3_aa: CASSLGQGRSYEQYF; cdr3_nt: TGCGCCAGCAGCCTAGGACAGGGTCGATCCTACGAGCAGTACTTC
clone_size: NA; d_call: NA; v_call: TRBV3-1/TRBV3-2; j_call: TRBJ1-6; cdr3_length: 15; cdr3_aa: CASSHTPSGNSPLHF; cdr3_nt: TGTGCCAGCAGCCATACTCCTAGTGGGAATTCACCCCTCCACTTT
clone_size: NA; d_call: TRBD2; v_call: TRBV27; j_call: TRBJ2-1; cdr3_length: 15; cdr3_aa: CASSLYSGRAGEQFF; cdr3_nt: TGTGCCAGCAGTTTATACAGCGGGAGGGCCGGGGAGCAGTTCTTC
clone_size: NA; d_call: NA; v_call: TRBV5-1; j_call: TRBJ2-1; cdr3_length: 11; cdr3_aa: CASSLYNEQFF; cdr3_nt: TGCGCCAGCAGCCTCTACAATGAGCAGTTCTTC
clone_size: NA; d_call: NA; v_call: TRBV5-1; j_call: TRBJ2-1; cdr3_length: 11; cdr3_aa: CASSLERQQFF; cdr3_nt: TGCGCCAGCAGCTTAGAGCGGCAGCAGTTCTTC
clone_size: few; d_call: TRBD1; v_call: TRBV5-1; j_call: TRBJ2-7; cdr3_length: 15; cdr3_aa: CASSPLQGFLYEQYF; cdr3_nt: TGCGCCAGCAGCCCCTTACAGGGGTTTCTTTACGAGCAGTACTTC
clone_size: NA; d_call: TRBD1; v_call: TRBV27; j_call: TRBJ2-7; cdr3_length: 16; cdr3_aa: CASSRDSPGQGYEQYF; cdr3_nt: TGTGCCAGCAGCCGAGATTCCCCGGGACAGGGCTACGAGCAGTACTTC
clone_size: once; d_call: NA; v_call: TRBV20-1; j_call: TRBJ2-3; cdr3_length: 8; cdr3_aa: CSRPAQYF; cdr3_nt: TGCAGTCGCCCAGCGCAGTATTTT
clone_size: NA; d_call: TRBD2; v_call: TRBV30; j_call: TRBJ2-1; cdr3_length: 14; cdr3_aa: CAWRTSGRINEQFF; cdr3_nt: TGTGCCTGGAGGACTAGCGGGAGAATCAATGAGCAGTTCTTC
clone_size: NA; d_call: TRBD1; v_call: TRBV15; j_call: TRBJ2-1; cdr3_length: 15; cdr3_aa: CATSIRQGSYNEQFF; cdr3_nt: TGTGCCACCAGCATAAGACAGGGCTCCTACAATGAGCAGTTCTTC
clone_size: NA; d_call: NA; v_call: TRBV10-1; j_call: TRBJ1-2; cdr3_length: 13; cdr3_aa: CASSDRQNYGYTF; cdr3_nt: TGCGCCAGCAGTGATAGACAGAACTATGGCTACACCTTC
clone_size: NA; d_call: TRBD1; v_call: TRBV6-6; j_call: TRBJ1-1; cdr3_length: 15; cdr3_aa: CASSDPQGLNTEAFF; cdr3_nt: TGTGCCAGCAGTGACCCACAGGGGTTAAACACTGAAGCTTTCTTT
clone_size: NA; d_call: TRBD1; v_call: TRBV19; j_call: TRBJ1-5; cdr3_length: 15; cdr3_aa: CASSTGVQGNQPQHF; cdr3_nt: TGTGCCAGTAGCACAGGGGTACAGGGCAATCAGCCCCAGCATTTT
clone_size: NA; d_call: NA; v_call: TRBV27; j_call: TRBJ1-5; cdr3_length: 13; cdr3_aa: CASSPGYNQPQHF; cdr3_nt: TGTGCCAGCAGTCCCGGTTACAATCAGCCCCAGCATTTT
clone_size: once; d_call: NA; v_call: TRBV6-5; j_call: TRBJ1-1; cdr3_length: 13; cdr3_aa: CASIPPGWTEAFF; cdr3_nt: TGTGCCAGCATACCCCCGGGGTGGACTGAAGCTTTCTTT
clone_size: NA; d_call: NA; v_call: TRBV3-1/TRBV3-2; j_call: TRBJ1-1; cdr3_length: 15; cdr3_aa: CASSQGFWGGTEAFF; cdr3_nt: TGTGCCAGCAGCCAAGGGTTTTGGGGGGGCACTGAAGCTTTCTTT
clone_size: few; d_call: NA; v_call: TRBV18; j_call: TRBJ2-1; cdr3_length: 12; cdr3_aa: CASSPRGEAQFF; cdr3_nt: TGTGCCAGCTCACCACGCGGTGAGGCGCAGTTCTTC
clone_size: NA; d_call: TRBD1; v_call: TRBV2; j_call: TRBJ2-3; cdr3_length: 14; cdr3_aa: CASRRQGGTDTQYF; cdr3_nt: TGTGCCAGCAGACGACAGGGGGGAACAGATACGCAGTATTTT
clone_size: once; d_call: NA; v_call: TRBV19; j_call: TRBJ2-3; cdr3_length: 15; cdr3_aa: CASSIGGLGTDTQYF; cdr3_nt: TGTGCCAGTAGTATAGGTGGGCTGGGCACAGATACGCAGTATTTT
clone_size: NA; d_call: TRBD2; v_call: TRBV2; j_call: TRBJ2-7; cdr3_length: 12; cdr3_aa: CASRGTTYEQYF; cdr3_nt: TGTGCCAGCCGAGGGACTACCTACGAGCAGTACTTC
clone_size: NA; d_call: TRBD1; v_call: TRBV3-1/TRBV3-2; j_call: TRBJ2-7; cdr3_length: 15; cdr3_aa: CASSPSDRTGREQYF; cdr3_nt: TGTGCCAGCAGCCCCTCCGACCGGACAGGACGTGAGCAGTACTTC
clone_size: NA; d_call: NA; v_call: TRBV7-9; j_call: TRBJ2-7; cdr3_length: 13; cdr3_aa: CASSLTGFREQYF; cdr3_nt: TGTGCCAGCAGCCTAACGGGTTTTAGAGAGCAGTACTTC
clone_size: NA; d_call: NA; v_call: TRBV12-3/TRBV12-4; j_call: TRBJ1-2; cdr3_length: 13; cdr3_aa: CASSRTGTYGYTF; cdr3_nt: TGTGCCAGCAGTCGTACAGGGACCTATGGCTACACCTTC
clone_size: NA; d_call: TRBD2; v_call: TRBV5-1; j_call: TRBJ2-3; cdr3_length: 17; cdr3_aa: CASSFLTSGRATDTQYF; cdr3_nt: TGCGCCAGCAGCTTCCTAACTAGCGGGAGGGCAACAGATACGCAGTATTTT
clone_size: NA; d_call: TRBD2; v_call: TRBV12-3/TRBV12-4; j_call: TRBJ2-1; cdr3_length: 12; cdr3_aa: CASSFGLAGRFF; cdr3_nt: TGTGCCAGCAGTTTCGGACTAGCGGGTCGGTTCTTC
clone_size: NA; d_call: NA; v_call: TRBV27; j_call: TRBJ2-2; cdr3_length: 15; cdr3_aa: CASSLRGIVSGELFF; cdr3_nt: TGTGCCAGCAGTTTACGGGGTATCGTCTCCGGGGAGCTGTTTTTT
clone_size: NA; d_call: NA; v_call: TRBV5-6; j_call: TRBJ1-1; cdr3_length: 15; cdr3_aa: CASSLLRRTATEAFF; cdr3_nt: TGTGCCAGCAGCTTATTGAGGCGGACAGCCACTGAAGCTTTCTTT
clone_size: NA; d_call: NA; v_call: TRBV11-2; j_call: TRBJ2-1; cdr3_length: 16; cdr3_aa: CASSLRWTVAYNEQFF; cdr3_nt: TGTGCCAGCAGCTTACGGTGGACAGTGGCCTACAATGAGCAGTTCTTC
clone_size: NA; d_call: NA; v_call: TRBV5-3; j_call: TRBJ1-6; cdr3_length: 15; cdr3_aa: CARSSAGADNSPLHF; cdr3_nt: TGTGCCAGAAGCTCCGCGGGGGCCGATAATTCACCCCTCCACTTT
clone_size: NA; d_call: TRBD2; v_call: TRBV3-1/TRBV3-2; j_call: TRBJ2-5; cdr3_length: 17; cdr3_aa: CASSQKGLAGARETQYF; cdr3_nt: TGTGCCAGCAGCCAAAAGGGACTAGCGGGAGCACGGGAGACCCAGTACTTC
clone_size: NA; d_call: NA; v_call: TRBV10-3; j_call: TRBJ1-2; cdr3_length: 13; cdr3_aa: CAISESTEYGYTF; cdr3_nt: TGTGCCATCAGTGAGTCCACGGAGTATGGCTACACCTTC
clone_size: NA; d_call: TRBD1; v_call: TRBV18; j_call: TRBJ2-7; cdr3_length: 16; cdr3_aa: CASSPYGTGLLYEQYF; cdr3_nt: TGTGCCAGCTCACCTTATGGGACAGGGCTTTTATACGAGCAGTACTTC